This T cell receptor (beta chain) was retrieved from a study of cytomegalovirus exposure and HLA in healthy donors. Broader study findings: Exclusion applied to some V segments, including TRBV6-2 and TRBV6-3, as they were indistinguishable.

On this clone itself: Its specificity is unknown.

The primer mix had 60 Vbeta and 13 Jbeta primers. The data were produced by immunoSEQ multiplex PCR, yet TCRdb's version contains in-frame clones alone and is incomplete. The table lists about 150,000 clones, 70% to 90% of them singletons, with approximately 2.5% in the top ten. V was pared by 5 bases and J by 5 bases, with 12 bases between. CDR1 and CDR2 (germline): SGHTA, FQGTGA. The CDR3 consists of 13 residues. This chain links TRBV7-3 with TRBJ2-5; possibly TRBD1 for D (5 bases). Source material: PBMCs. This TCR came from a man aged 30-40 years in good health and CMV-seropositive. The CDR3 protein is CASSRGSVETQYF. In DNA form, the CDR3 reads TGTGCCAGCAGCAGGGGTTCGGTGGAGACCCAGTACTTC.